This T cell receptor beta chain was documented in a study of T-cell reconstitution after alpha-beta-depleted transplantation in children. V dropped 3 bases and J dropped 7 bases, with 22 bases sitting between them. From germline, CDR1 is DFQATT and CDR2 SNEGSKA (reference sequence). The CDR3 is 15 residues long. Study-wide results and limits: Reportedly, alpha-beta T cells present about two months post-transplant originated from several hundred expanded clones of graft origin. A year post-transplant, T-cell counts and diversity derived mostly from newly produced T cells. Elevated TCRbeta diversity at day 60 was traced, in some patients, to surviving recipient T cells and thymic progenitors.

This clonotype occurred many times. Its antigen is not known. The library targeted TCRbeta and was prepared with unique molecular identifiers. TCRdb fed the PCR reads into MiXCR, producing one record per CDR3 protein. There are roughly 45,000 distinct CDR3 sequences in the sample; 9.2% occur only once, and approximately 25% lies in the top ten. Sequences were derived from PBMCs, mostly from graft donor cells, sampled 60 days after TCRalphabeta/CD19-depleted stem cell transplant. The rearrangement joins TRBV20-1 to TRBJ2-7, with a weak D call TRBD2 (7 bases). The receptor's source is a male patient under 10 years old who had a stem cell transplant for chronic granulomatous disease, so the T cells may come from the graft donor. In DNA, the CDR3 is TGCAGTGCTAGCGTGCTCAGCGGGGCCAGGGGAGAGCAGTACTTC. It codes for CSASVLSGARGEQYF.